A single sample is the source of the 16 T cell receptor beta chains below, sequenced in a study of post-analysis software for immune sequencing data. No antigen has been assigned to these receptors. Unique molecular identifiers were present in the TCR beta cDNA libraries. In TCRdb, the PCR reads were re-called with MiXCR into one record per CDR3 protein. The sample records 400,000 to 500,000 distinct CDR3 sequences, about 40% being singletons. Study-wide results and limits: Relative to controls, patients had 5 or 6 TRBV segments at higher frequency, with TRBV5-6, TRBV5-1 and TRBV20-1 among these.

The sample taken for sequencing was blood. The receptors were sampled from a girl aged 2-9 years with multiple sclerosis.

The chain has TRBV5-1 and TRBJ2-1; D perhaps matches TRBD2 (6 bases). This CDR3 is 14 amino acids long. The germline V gene has CDR1 SGHRS and CDR2 YFSETQ. V gave up 4 bases and J gave up 4 bases, with 12 bases separating them. Written as DNA, the CDR3 is TGCGCCAGCAGCCGGCCGAGCGGGTACAATGAGCAGTTCTTC. Protein product: CASSRPSGYNEQFF. The whole variable domain, filled in from reference TRBV5-1 and TRBJ2-1, reads KAGVTQTPRYLIKTRGQQVTLSCSPISGHRSVSWYQQTPGQGLQFLFEYFSETQRNKGNFPGRFSGRQFSNSRSEMNVSTLELGDSALYLCASSRPSGYNEQFFGPGTRLTVL.

The V gene is TRBV20-1, the J gene TRBJ2-1; TRBD2 matches at 8 bases. CDR1 DFQATT and CDR2 SNEGSKA come from the germline V gene (reference sequence). The CDR3 covers 13 residues. The junction had 8 bases not matched to a gene; V was cut back by 7 bases and J by 6 bases. The CDR3 loop is CSVLGTSSNEQFF. The CDR3 nucleotides are TGCAGTGTTCTTGGGACTAGTAGCAATGAGCAGTTCTTC.

The J gene is TRBJ1-1, the V gene TRBV15, with D uncertain. V was trimmed by 1 base and J by 6 bases, leaving 9 bases between them. Germline V gene data show CDR1 as LNHNV and CDR2 as YYDKDF (reference sequence). This CDR3 spans 13 amino acids. CDR3 protein: CATSRGSWAEAFF. As DNA, the CDR3 is TGTGCCACCAGCAGAGGTTCCTGGGCTGAAGCTTTCTTT.

The V gene is TRBV7-2, the J gene TRBJ2-3; weak D call: TRBD1 (6 bases). CDR1 is SGHTA, CDR2 FQGNSA, per germline. CDR3 length equals 17 residues. V was pared by 5 bases and J by 7 bases, with 25 bases between. DNA of the CDR3: TGTGCCAGCAGCGGAGATGGGCAGGGGCGTTCTCTTTATACGCAGTATTTT. Its translation is CASSGDGQGRSLYTQYF.

The chain combines TRBV20-1 with TRBJ1-5; no clear D. Trimming left V 3 bases short and J 3 bases short, with 18 bases between. The CDR3 sequence is 16 residues long. Germline-derived CDR1 and CDR2 are DFQATT and SNEGSKA (reference sequence). CDR3 bases: TGCAGTGCTAGGAGCCCTGGGAGACGTTTCAATCAGCCCCAGCATTTT. It yields the protein CSARSPGRRFNQPQHF.

V is TRBV6-1 and J is TRBJ2-1; D is undetermined. V lost 6 bases and J 2 bases, leaving 8 bases between the germline ends. CDR3 length: 13 residues. Germline CDR1 reads MNHNS; CDR2 reads SASEGT. The CDR3 spells CASRLGTYNEQFF. The CDR3 DNA reads TGTGCCAGCAGGTTAGGCACCTACAATGAGCAGTTCTTC.

The table lists this clonotype with a few counts. The chain carries TRBV29-1 and TRBJ1-2; 10 nucleotides align to TRBD1. Trimming removed 0 bases from V and 7 bases from J; junction bases left unmatched: 2. This CDR3 contains 13 residues. From germline, CDR1 is SQVTM and CDR2 ANQGSEA. This CDR3 reads CSVEEGDRGGYTF. The CDR3 DNA reads as TGCAGCGTTGAAGAAGGGGACAGGGGTGGCTACACCTTC.

Note on this clonotype: Its ends do not fully match the called genes, so a read error is possible. The chain carries TRBV12-3 or TRBV12-4 and TRBJ1-1; D is uncertain. This CDR3 has 14 residues. The CDR3 sequence: CANSFGNLNTEAFF. In DNA form, the CDR3 reads TGTGCCAACAGTTTCGGGAATTTGAACACTGAAGCTTTCTTT.

This chain links TRBV7-6 with TRBJ2-1, with 10 bases aligning to TRBD1. CDR1 is SGHVS and CDR2 is FNYEAQ in the germline V gene. After removal of 4 bases from V and 7 bases from J, the junction contained 13 bases not matched to a gene. The CDR3 totals 17 residues. CDR3 residues: CASSSRGRGQGRNEQFF. For the CDR3, the DNA is TGTGCCAGCAGCTCCAGGGGAAGGGGACAGGGGAGAAATGAGCAGTTCTTC.

The chain couples TRBV7-8 to TRBJ1-5, with TRBD1 as a possible D gene (5 bases). The CDR3 has 14 amino acids. Trimming pared 6 bases from V and 6 bases from J, leaving 15 bases between. Per the germline V gene, CDR1 is SGHVS and CDR2 is FQNEAQ. The CDR3 DNA follows: TGTGCCAGCAGTCCCGGGACGAGGGCTCAGCCCCAGCATTTT. Translation: CASSPGTRAQPQHF.

This clonotype appeared once. V usage is TRBV24-1 and J usage is TRBJ2-3; TRBD1 matches at 8 bases. This CDR3 region has 16 residues. J lost 0 bases, V lost 2 bases, and 3 bases had no gene match. Germline values: CDR1 KGHDR, CDR2 SFDVKD. CDR3 sequence (DNA): TGTGCCACCAGTGATTACCGGGACAGGAGCACAGATACGCAGTATTTT. As protein: CATSDYRDRSTDTQYF.

This clonotype was seen more than once but under ten times. The chain links TRBV6-5 to TRBJ2-5; the match to TRBD1 covers 9 bases. CDR1 and CDR2 from the germline V gene are MNHEY and SVGAGI. J gave up 11 bases and V 1 base, and 11 bases lay outside the gene matches. CDR3 length: 15 residues. The CDR3 region has the DNA TGTGCCAGCAGTTACTACTCCGGGACAGGGAAAGAGCAGTACTTC. This encodes CASSYYSGTGKEQYF.

CDR3 amino acids: CASSQAPPSSYNEQFF. The DNA of the CDR3 is TGTGCCAGCAGCCAAGCCCCTCCGAGCTCCTACAATGAGCAGTTCTTC. The chain couples TRBV3-1 to TRBJ2-1, with D hard to call. Germline loops: CDR1 LGHDT, CDR2 YNNKEL (reference sequence). This CDR3 region has 16 residues. Trimming stripped 1 base from V and 0 bases from J, with 10 bases between.

This clonotype has a handful of counts. V is TRBV4-2 and J is TRBJ1-5; D not certain. V was cut by 0 bases and J by 7 bases, with 10 bases left in between. The CDR3 spans 14 residues. Germline V gene sequence: CDR1 LGHNA, CDR2 YNFKEQ. As DNA, the CDR3 is TGTGCCAGCAGCCAAGATAAGTTGCGACAGCCCCAGCATTTT. This gives the protein CASSQDKLRQPQHF.

J is TRBJ2-4 and V is TRBV29-1; 9 bases match TRBD1. The J call is in doubt because the DNA end fits TRBJ2-7 better. The CDR3 runs 13 residues. Germline loops: CDR1 SQVTM, CDR2 ANQGSEA. The CDR3: CSAVGTGSGEQYF. As DNA, the CDR3 is TGCAGCGCCGTTGGGACAGGGTCGGGCGAGCAGTACTTC.

This clonotype was picked up a small number of times. The rearrangement links TRBV20-1 to TRBJ2-7; D unresolved. The germline V gene has CDR1 DFQATT and CDR2 SNEGSKA (reference sequence). V was pared by 6 bases and J by 1 base, with 10 bases between. The CDR3 consists of 12 residues. CDR3 region: CSAVDRSYEQYF. CDR3 in DNA: TGCAGTGCAGTCGACCGTTCCTACGAGCAGTACTTC.